This T cell receptor (beta chain) was sequenced for a study of Graves' ophthalmopathy and Graves' hyperthyroidism. Study results and limitations: The model flagged ophthalmopathy progression at over 60% sensitivity and around 72% specificity.

The CDR3 has 13 residues if both end residues are counted. CDR1 is DFQATT, CDR2 SNEGSKA, per germline (reference sequence). The source of the PBMCs was 10 ml of fresh peripheral blood. Amplified TCR beta CDR3 regions were obtained using RNA transcripts as template. The library came from an HTBI-primed first-round RT-PCR and a second-round multiplex PCR. TCRdb called the multiplex PCR reads again in MiXCR, with one record for every CDR3 protein. This sample has hundreds of thousands of distinct CDR3 sequences, with 20% to 25% found just once. Note on this clonotype: Its cognate antigen is unknown. This is likely a read error, given that the CDR3 carries no conserved phenylalanine or tryptophan at its end. No DNA is shown, since the ends of the CDR3 on it are uncertain; the CDR3 is the one TCRdb lists.

The sequencing sample was made of peripheral blood. The rearrangement links TRBV20-1 to TRBJ1-2. This receptor was obtained from a woman younger than 35 with stable Graves' hyperthyroidism. CDR3 protein: CSASDRPSYGYRV.